These 29 T cell receptor beta chains were sequenced from one sample in a study of CD8 T cells in ankylosing spondylitis. Study-level findings and limits: Blood from ankylosing spondylitis patients appeared to carry a characteristic roughly eight-variant TCR beta motif.

TCRdb called the 5' RACE reads again in MiXCR, with one record for every CDR3 protein. The table records some 840,000 distinct CDR3 sequences, over 9.5% of them present only once. No antigen has been identified for these receptors. Sequencing was performed on blood, either unsorted or a sorted T cell fraction (not recorded which). The receptors come from a male donor with ankylosing spondylitis.

This clonotype was observed a handful of times. The chain is built from TRBV27 and TRBJ2-7; 10 bases line up with TRBD2. Germline V gene sequence: CDR1 MNHEY, CDR2 SMNVEV (reference sequence). V shed 6 bases, J shed 4 bases, and the junction held 9 bases outside the gene matches. This CDR3 is 15 amino acids long. CDR3 DNA: TGTGCCAGCAGGCCTTCTAGCGGGAGTCGATACGAGCAGTACTTC. Protein sequence: CASRPSSGSRYEQYF.

This clonotype has only a few counts. The J gene is TRBJ2-2, the V gene TRBV5-1; D ambiguous. Germline values: CDR1 SGHRS, CDR2 YFSETQ. The CDR3 runs to 16 residues. Trimming stripped 0 bases from V and 4 bases from J, with 13 bases between. This CDR3 is CASSLAGSQGTGELFF. The CDR3 region has the DNA TGCGCCAGCAGCTTGGCCGGTAGCCAAGGCACCGGGGAGCTGTTTTTT.

This clonotype was seen many times. The V and J genes are TRBV20-1 and TRBJ1-5; D unclear. The CDR3 covers 14 residues. Between the trimmed V and J ends, which lost 2 bases and 0 bases, there was a span of 8 bases. Germline CDR1 reads DFQATT; CDR2 reads SNEGSKA (reference sequence). The CDR3 coding sequence is TGCAGTGCTAGACGAGGCCCTAGCAATCAGCCCCAGCATTTT. Translation gives CSARRGPSNQPQHF.

The table lists this clonotype with a few counts. J is TRBJ2-1 and V is TRBV12-3 or TRBV12-4; TRBD2 matches at 13 bases. This CDR3 is 18 amino acids long. V gave up 6 bases and J gave up 1 base; unmatched junction bases: 9. CDR3 in amino acids: CASSPGGTSGVSYNEQFF. In DNA form, the CDR3 reads TGTGCCAGCAGCCCAGGGGGGACTAGCGGGGTGTCCTACAATGAGCAGTTCTTC.

The chain uses TRBV7-2 and TRBJ1-1; D not certain. This CDR3 contains 13 residues. V lost 6 bases, J lost 3 bases, and 11 bases lay in between. Germline lookup yields CDR1 SGHTA and CDR2 FQGNSA. The CDR3 loop is CASSLMGYTEAFF. The CDR3, as DNA: TGTGCCAGCAGTCTCATGGGGTACACTGAAGCTTTCTTT.

The CDR3 reads CATSETGGGHGETQYF. The CDR3 nucleotides read TGTGCCACCAGTGAAACCGGGGGAGGCCATGGGGAGACCCAGTACTTC. The chain uses TRBV24-1 and TRBJ2-5; TRBD2 is a possible D gene (6 bases). The CDR3 runs 16 residues. V was shortened by 4 bases and J by 5 bases, with 19 bases between the two germline ends. CDR1 and CDR2 from the germline V gene are KGHDR and SFDVKD.

The chain joins TRBV6-1 to TRBJ1-2; the match to TRBD1 covers 7 bases. Germline lookup yields CDR1 MNHNS and CDR2 SASEGT. V lost 5 bases and J lost 0; bases outside the gene matches: 3. This CDR3 has 14 amino acids. CDR3 nucleotides: TGTGCCAGCAGTAGACAGGGCTCTAACTATGGCTACACCTTC. The encoded protein is CASSRQGSNYGYTF.

The chain recombines TRBV28 with TRBJ2-1; D is possibly TRBD2 (6 bases). CDR1 is MDHEN, CDR2 SYDVKM, per germline. The CDR3 has 12 residues. Trimming shortened V by 6 bases and J by 8 bases, and 11 bases separated the two germline ends. In DNA form, the CDR3 reads TGTGCCAGCAGCGGGAGTTCCTATGAGCAGTTCTTC. It yields the protein CASSGSSYEQFF. Based on the CDR3 plus reference TRBV28 and TRBJ2-1, the full variable domain is DVKVTQSSRYLVKRTGEKVFLECVQDMDHENMFWYRQDPGLGLRLIYFSYDVKMKEKGDIPEGYSVSREKKERFSLILESASTNQTSMYLCASSGSSYEQFFGPGTRLTVL.

CDR3 protein: CATSRVERSSYTF. The DNA of the CDR3 is TGTGCCACCAGCAGAGTTGAAAGGAGCAGCTACACCTTC. This chain joins TRBV15 and TRBJ1-2; D not certain. Germline CDR1 is LNHNV and CDR2 is YYDKDF (reference sequence). V lost 1 base, J lost 9 bases, and 12 bases lay in between. This CDR3 comprises 13 residues.

As to this clonotype: Since a much larger clone is just one base distant, this may be a read error. The chain carries TRBV20-1 and TRBJ1-5; no clear D. V lost 2 bases and J 2 bases, leaving 4 bases between the germline ends. This CDR3 is built from 12 residues. Germline V CDR1 and CDR2: DFQATT, SNEGSKA (reference sequence). CDR3 in DNA: TGCAGTGCTAGAAGGCGCAATCAGCCCCAGCATTTT. Its protein product is CSARRRNQPQHF.

This clonotype has at least ten counts. This chain links TRBV5-1 with TRBJ2-1, with 14 bases identical to TRBD2. The CDR3 totals 16 residues. Germline assignment: CDR1 SGHRS and CDR2 YFSETQ. Germline trimming cut 7 bases from V and 4 bases from J; bases unmatched to any gene: 7. The CDR3 sequence is CASGPGLAGDYNEQFF. The CDR3 region has the DNA TGCGCCAGCGGACCGGGACTAGCGGGAGATTACAATGAGCAGTTCTTC.

This clonotype was observed a handful of times. J is TRBJ1-3 and V is TRBV6-2 or TRBV6-3; a weak D match, TRBD1 (5 bases). This CDR3 is built from 17 residues. V lost 6 bases, J lost 1 base, and 19 bases lay in between. The germline gives CDR1 MNHEY, CDR2 SVGEGT. The DNA of the CDR3 is TGTGCCAGCAGCTTCGATGGGGACGGAATATCTGGAAACACCATATATTTT. It translates to CASSFDGDGISGNTIYF.

The chain uses TRBV20-1 and TRBJ2-3, with 13 bases matching TRBD2. This CDR3 region has 15 residues. The ends lost 6 bases at V and 4 bases at J; junction bases unmatched: 7. Germline loops: CDR1 DFQATT, CDR2 SNEGSKA (reference sequence). The CDR3: CSAPRLAGGADTQYF. The CDR3 DNA follows: TGCAGTGCCCCCCGACTAGCGGGAGGCGCAGATACGCAGTATTTT.

This clonotype appeared a few times. At one boundary the junction diverges from the germline segment, which might be a read error. The chain has TRBV7-9 and TRBJ1-1; weak D call: TRBD1 (5 bases). From germline, CDR1 is SEHNR and CDR2 FQNEAQ (reference sequence). The CDR3 runs 16 residues. The DNA for the CDR3 is TGTGCCAGCAGCTGGTCCGGGGCCAGGGCGAACACTGAAGCCTTCTTT. Protein: CASSWSGARANTEAFF.

This clonotype was observed a few times. The V call is TRBV2, the J call TRBJ1-1; D might be TRBD1 (5 bases). With 0 bases removed from V and 1 base from J, the gap between germline ends came to 15 bases. Germline CDR1 SNHLY, CDR2 FYNNEI. This CDR3 comprises 17 residues. DNA for the CDR3: TGTGCCAGCAGTGAAGCTTTGCAGGGCGAGGCGAACACTGAAGCTTTCTTT. Its translation: CASSEALQGEANTEAFF.

This clonotype has a count of ten or more. V is TRBV20-1 and J is TRBJ2-1; 16 bases match TRBD2. The ends lost 6 bases at V and 9 bases at J; junction bases unmatched: 11. The CDR3 has 16 amino acids. Germline lookup yields CDR1 DFQATT and CDR2 SNEGSKA (reference sequence). The CDR3 protein is CSASPGTSGRVGEQFF. The CDR3 DNA sequence: TGCAGTGCCTCCCCCGGGACTAGCGGGAGGGTAGGTGAGCAGTTCTTC.

This clonotype has ten or more counts. This sequence joins TRBV2 and TRBJ1-1; D is uncertain. Germline V CDR1 and CDR2: SNHLY, FYNNEI. The CDR3 runs 11 residues. Trimming removed 7 bases at V and 5 bases at J, with 8 bases between. CDR3 DNA: TGTGCCAGCAAGCTCAGGACTGAAGCTTTCTTT. Protein: CASKLRTEAFF.

The J gene is TRBJ2-5, the V gene TRBV6-2 or TRBV6-3; D is possibly TRBD1 (6 bases). The CDR3 has 16 amino acids. Trimming shortened V by 2 bases and J by 1 base, and 14 bases separated the two germline ends. Germline values: CDR1 MNHEY, CDR2 SVGEGT. CDR3 sequence (DNA): TGTGCCAGCAGTTACCCCTCTCAGGGGACCCAAGAGACCCAGTACTTC. It specifies CASSYPSQGTQETQYF.

The genes are TRBV20-1 and TRBJ2-3; D is possibly TRBD1 or TRBD2 (5 bases each). This CDR3 is 11 amino acids long. With 6 bases removed from V and 6 bases from J, the gap between germline ends came to 10 bases. Germline V lookup: CDR1 DFQATT, CDR2 SNEGSKA (reference sequence). Written as DNA, the CDR3 is TGCAGTGCGGGGGACCAGGATACGCAGTATTTT. Translated, it gives CSAGDQDTQYF.

This clonotype was counted between two and nine times. This rearrangement joins TRBV29-1 to TRBJ1-4, with TRBD1 matching 7 bases. The CDR3 extends over 14 amino acids. J gave up 7 bases and V 6 bases, and 11 bases lay outside the gene matches. The germline V gene has CDR1 SQVTM and CDR2 ANQGSEA. CDR3: CSVQQGLIGEKLFF. Here the CDR3 DNA reads TGCAGCGTACAACAGGGGCTAATAGGTGAAAAACTGTTTTTT.

The rearrangement joins TRBV19 to TRBJ1-2, with a possible D match to TRBD1 (6 bases). Trimming removed 6 bases from V and 2 bases from J, with 10 bases in between. This CDR3 comprises 13 residues. Germline V CDR1 and CDR2: LNHDA, SQIVND (reference sequence). This CDR3 reads CASSKDRNYGYTF. CDR3 in DNA: TGTGCCAGTAGCAAAGACAGGAACTATGGCTACACCTTC.

This sequence joins TRBV29-1 and TRBJ2-1; D assignment may be TRBD1 or TRBD2 (6 bases each). Per the germline V gene, CDR1 is SQVTM and CDR2 is ANQGSEA. V lost 6 bases, J lost 2 bases, and 11 bases lay in between. The CDR3 has 13 amino acids. Here the CDR3 reads CSVGGTTYNEQFF. For the CDR3, the DNA is TGCAGCGTAGGGGGGACCACCTACAATGAGCAGTTCTTC.

The table lists this clonotype with a few counts. CDR3 nucleotides: TGTGCCAGCAGATTCGACGGTAGCAATCAGCCCCAGCATTTT. Its translation: CASRFDGSNQPQHF. This rearrangement joins TRBV6-1 to TRBJ1-5; no clear D gene. Per the germline V gene, CDR1 is MNHNS and CDR2 is SASEGT. The V gene lost 6 bases and the J gene lost 0 bases, with 9 bases spanning the gap. The CDR3 spans 14 residues.

This clonotype was seen only a few times. The V call is TRBV20-1, the J call TRBJ2-5; D assignment may be TRBD1 or TRBD2 (5 bases each). Trimming shortened V by 6 bases and J by 2 bases, and 22 bases separated the two germline ends. This CDR3 has 16 amino acids. Per germline, CDR1 DFQATT and CDR2 SNEGSKA (reference sequence). CDR3 amino acids: CSASPTDGAAQETQYF. CDR3 DNA sequence: TGCAGTGCCTCCCCTACGGACGGGGCGGCACAAGAGACCCAGTACTTC.

The table lists this clonotype with a few counts. The chain is built from TRBV4-3 and TRBJ1-4; TRBD1 aligns across 9 bases. This CDR3 comprises 14 residues. V lost 4 bases, J lost 8 bases, and 5 bases stayed unmatched. Germline-derived CDR1 and CDR2 are LGHNA and YSLEER. The chain's CDR3 is CASSPSDRGEKLFF. In nucleotides, the CDR3 is TGCGCCAGCAGCCCTTCGGACAGGGGCGAAAAACTGTTTTTT.

This clonotype was seen more than once but under ten times. The chain uses TRBV5-1 and TRBJ2-5, with TRBD2 identical over 12 bases. With V trimmed by 0 bases and J by 3 bases, 3 bases remained unmatched. CDR1 is SGHRS and CDR2 is YFSETQ in the germline V gene. The CDR3 consists of 16 residues. The CDR3 sequence is CASSLGPSGGEETQYF. The CDR3 nucleotides are TGCGCCAGCAGCTTGGGCCCTAGCGGGGGGGAAGAGACCCAGTACTTC.

In its sample, this clonotype was seen many times. The chain recombines TRBV12-5 with TRBJ2-3, with 8 nucleotides matching TRBD2. This CDR3 region has 18 residues. Germline V gene sequence: CDR1 LGHNT, CDR2 FRNRAP. Trimming at V came to 0 bases and at J to 1 base, leaving 9 bases not matched to a gene. The CDR3 loop is CASGLVRDGRAGTDTQYF. The CDR3, as DNA: TGTGCTAGTGGTTTGGTACGGGACGGGAGGGCCGGCACAGATACGCAGTATTTT.

The chain couples TRBV20-1 to TRBJ2-7; 11 nucleotides line up with TRBD2. Germline V gives CDR1 DFQATT, CDR2 SNEGSKA (reference sequence). Trimming removed 4 bases from V and 5 bases from J; junction bases left unmatched: 13. This CDR3 spans 16 amino acids. CDR3 bases: TGCAGTGCTACGGCCATCCTGGGACTAGCGGCTGACGAGCAGTACTTC. This gives the protein CSATAILGLAADEQYF.

On this clonotype itself: Given a much more abundant clone one base away, this may be a read error. The rearrangement uses TRBV11-2 and TRBJ2-1; D is unresolved. The germline CDR1 and CDR2 sequences are SGHAT and FQNNGV. This CDR3 has 12 amino acids. V lost 2 bases and J lost 6, with 5 bases in between. For the CDR3, the DNA is TGTGCCAGCAGCTTACCCCGCAATGAGCAGTTCTTC. Amino acids: CASSLPRNEQFF.